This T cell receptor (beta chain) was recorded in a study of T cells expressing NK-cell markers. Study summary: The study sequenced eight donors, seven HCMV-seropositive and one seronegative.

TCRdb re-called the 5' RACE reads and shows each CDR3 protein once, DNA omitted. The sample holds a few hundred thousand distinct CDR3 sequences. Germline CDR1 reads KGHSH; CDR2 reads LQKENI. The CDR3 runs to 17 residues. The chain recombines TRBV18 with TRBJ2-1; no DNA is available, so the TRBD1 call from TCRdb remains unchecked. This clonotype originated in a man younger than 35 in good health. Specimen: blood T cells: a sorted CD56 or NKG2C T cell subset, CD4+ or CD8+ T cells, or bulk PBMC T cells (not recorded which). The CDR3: CASSPPGQGIIGSEQFF. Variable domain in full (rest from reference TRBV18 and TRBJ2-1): NAGVMQNPRHLVRRRGQEARLRCSPMKGHSHVYWYRQLPEEGLKFMVYLQKENIIDESGMPKERFSAEFPKEGPSILRIQQVVRGDSAAYFCASSPPGQGIIGSEQFFGPGTRLTVL.